One sample yielded the 20 T cell receptor beta chains listed below, sequenced in a study of blood T cell repertoires in COVID-19. The protocol was immunoSEQ multiplex PCR, while the TCRdb copy is restricted to in-frame clones and leaves out a portion. This sample has about 280,000 clones; almost 85% occur once, and the top ten carry 4.5% to 5.5%. The sequencing input was peripheral blood. These receptors were obtained from a man aged 50 to 60 with active or convalescent COVID-19.

The chain employs TRBV4-2 and TRBJ1-2; D is ambiguous. Germline V gene sequence: CDR1 LGHNA, CDR2 YNFKEQ. V lost 1 base and J lost 3, with 12 bases in between. This CDR3 region has 15 residues. Here the CDR3 reads CASSQGIRPDYGYTF. The CDR3 DNA sequence: TGTGCCAGCAGCCAAGGGATCAGGCCCGACTATGGCTACACCTTC.

This chain joins TRBV4-3 and TRBJ2-1; D may be TRBD1 (7 bases). Trimming stripped 0 bases from V and 2 bases from J, with 11 bases between. The germline V gene has CDR1 LGHNA and CDR2 YSLEER. The CDR3 loop spans 16 amino acids. In DNA form, the CDR3 reads TGCGCCAGCAGCCAAGATGGAGGGGGCGCCTACAATGAGCAGTTCTTC. Translating gives CASSQDGGGAYNEQFF.

This chain uses TRBV6-2 or TRBV6-3 with TRBJ1-3, with 11 nucleotides matching TRBD1. J lost 4 bases, V lost 6 bases, and 11 bases had no gene match. From germline, CDR1 is MNHEY and CDR2 SVGEGT. The CDR3 loop spans 17 amino acids. This chain's CDR3 is CASSSSGQGGRGNTIYF. The CDR3 DNA reads as TGTGCCAGCAGCTCCTCGGGACAGGGGGGCAGAGGAAACACCATATATTTT.

The chain couples TRBV4-1 to TRBJ2-7; maybe TRBD2 (6 bases). The V gene lost 1 base and the J gene lost 0 bases, with 13 bases spanning the gap. The CDR3 runs to 16 residues. The V gene's germline CDR1 is MGHRA and CDR2 YSYEKL. In DNA form, the CDR3 reads TGCGCCAGCAGCCAAGGGTCGGCGGGGCGCTCCTACGAGCAGTACTTC. Amino acids: CASSQGSAGRSYEQYF.

The chain has TRBV7-9 and TRBJ1-1, with a possible D match to TRBD1 (6 bases). Germline V gene lookup returns CDR1 SEHNR and CDR2 FQNEAQ (reference sequence). V was clipped by 5 bases and J by 7 bases, with 8 bases between them. The CDR3 has 11 residues. The CDR3 region is CASSGRGEAFF. The CDR3 region has the DNA TGTGCCAGCAGCGGCAGGGGTGAAGCTTTCTTT. The complete variable domain, with remaining parts taken from reference TRBV7-9 and TRBJ1-1, reads DTGVSQNPRHKITKRGQNVTFRCDPISEHNRLYWYRQTLGQGPEFLTYFQNEAQLEKSRLLSDRFSAERPKGSFSTLEIQRTEQGDSAMYLCASSGRGEAFFGQGTRLTVV.

This clone was counted a few times. V and J are TRBV5-1 and TRBJ1-1; no definite D call. The CDR3 is made up of 13 amino acids. Germline CDR1 is SGHRS and CDR2 is YFSETQ. The ends were cut back, 1 base at V and 1 base at J, with 5 bases in the middle. The CDR3 region is CASSLNRNTEAFF. CDR3 nucleotide sequence: TGCGCCAGCAGCTTGAACAGGAACACTGAAGCTTTCTTT. Combining the CDR3 with reference TRBV5-1 and TRBJ1-1 gives the whole variable domain KAGVTQTPRYLIKTRGQQVTLSCSPISGHRSVSWYQQTPGQGLQFLFEYFSETQRNKGNFPGRFSGRQFSNSRSEMNVSTLELGDSALYLCASSLNRNTEAFFGQGTRLTVV.

This clone appeared a few times. The chain carries TRBV27 and TRBJ1-1; 7 bases agree with TRBD1. CDR3 length equals 18 residues. Germline CDR1 reads MNHEY; CDR2 reads SMNVEV (reference sequence). V lost 3 bases and J lost 2; bases outside the gene matches: 15. The DNA of the CDR3 is TGTGCCAGCAGTTTTTGGGTTCAGGGGGGCCGGGGAAACACTGAAGCTTTCTTT. It yields the protein CASSFWVQGGRGNTEAFF.

The rearrangement joins TRBV19 to TRBJ1-1; D is unclear. Germline values: CDR1 LNHDA, CDR2 SQIVND (reference sequence). V lost 5 bases and J 1 base, leaving 11 bases between the germline ends. This CDR3 region has 14 residues. The CDR3, as DNA: TGTGCCAGTAGTGTCGAGGGAGGGAACACTGAAGCTTTCTTT. It is translated as CASSVEGGNTEAFF. The full variable domain, rest sourced from reference TRBV19 and TRBJ1-1, is DGGITQSPKYLFRKEGQNVTLSCEQNLNHDAMYWYRQDPGQGLRLIYYSQIVNDFQKGDIAEGYSVSREKKESFPLTVTSAQKNPTAFYLCASSVEGGNTEAFFGQGTRLTVV.

Notes on this clone: Other nucleotide sequences in the sample specify the same CDR3. The CDR3, as DNA: TGTGCCAGCAGCTTAGAACAGGGGAACACTGAAGCTTTCTTT. This encodes CASSLEQGNTEAFF. This rearrangement joins TRBV7-9 to TRBJ1-1; perhaps TRBD1 as D (6 bases). Germline loops: CDR1 SEHNR, CDR2 FQNEAQ (reference sequence). The V and J ends lost 1 base and 1 base respectively, with 7 bases between them. CDR3 length equals 14 residues.

This clone was recorded once. CDR3 DNA: TGTGCCAGCAGCTCCGAAGGTCCAGCGCAGGGTAGCACAGATACGCAGTATTTT. Translated: CASSSEGPAQGSTDTQYF. The chain has TRBV7-3 and TRBJ2-3; D might be TRBD1 (5 bases). Trimming cost V 4 bases and J 0 bases, with 20 bases left between them. This CDR3 is built from 18 residues. Germline V gene sequence: CDR1 SGHTA, CDR2 FQGTGA.

The rearrangement joins TRBV2 to TRBJ2-2, with D perhaps matching TRBD1 (5 bases). Per germline, CDR1 SNHLY and CDR2 FYNNEI. Trimming pared 6 bases from V and 8 bases from J, leaving 16 bases between. CDR3 size: 14 residues. CDR3: CASRRIPPGGELFF. CDR3 nucleotides: TGTGCCAGCAGGAGAATCCCCCCAGGGGGGGAGCTGTTTTTT.

The J gene is TRBJ2-7, the V gene TRBV6-1, with 10 bases aligning to TRBD2. The CDR3 is 16 residues long. CDR1 and CDR2 from the germline V gene are MNHNS and SASEGT. Trimming at V came to 4 bases and at J to 5 bases, leaving 11 bases not matched to a gene. Written as DNA, the CDR3 is TGTGCCAGCAGTGCCAATAGCGGGAGGCTGACCCACGAGCAGTACTTC. Translation: CASSANSGRLTHEQYF.

This chain connects TRBV27 to TRBJ2-7; D gene ambiguous. Germline V gene lookup returns CDR1 MNHEY and CDR2 SMNVEV (reference sequence). Between the trimmed V and J ends, which lost 5 bases and 12 bases, there was a span of 8 bases. The CDR3 extends over 9 amino acids. In DNA form, the CDR3 reads TGTGCCAGCAGTCCTGGTAGGTACTTC. It yields the protein CASSPGRYF.

The chain carries TRBV5-6 and TRBJ2-7; D uncertain. Germline V gives CDR1 SGHDT, CDR2 YYEEEE. The CDR3 has 15 residues. The germline V and J ends were trimmed by 0 bases and 1 base, with 11 bases remaining between them. CDR3 protein: CASSLGQISSYEQYF. The CDR3 DNA sequence: TGTGCCAGCAGCTTGGGTCAGATCTCTTCCTACGAGCAGTACTTC. Together with reference TRBV5-6 and TRBJ2-7, the CDR3 gives the full variable domain: DAGVTQSPTHLIKTRGQQVTLRCSPKSGHDTVSWYQQALGQGPQFIFQYYEEEERQRGNFPDRFSGHQFPNYSSELNVNALLLGDSALYLCASSLGQISSYEQYFGPGTRLTVT.

The chain has TRBV9 and TRBJ2-7; perhaps TRBD1 as D (6 bases). The CDR3 totals 14 residues. Germline V lookup: CDR1 SGDLS, CDR2 YYNGEE. Trimming left V 4 bases short and J 2 bases short, with 13 bases between. As DNA, the CDR3 is TGTGCCAGCAGCCCCTCACGGACAGCCTACGAGCAGTACTTC. Protein: CASSPSRTAYEQYF.

V is TRBV28 and J is TRBJ2-7, with 12 bases that match TRBD2. V lost 4 bases, J lost 9 bases, and 19 bases stayed unmatched. CDR1 and CDR2 from the germline V gene are MDHEN and SYDVKM. This CDR3 comprises 18 residues. CDR3 amino acids: CASSSPFGLAGFPIGQYF. The CDR3 coding sequence is TGTGCCAGCAGTTCCCCCTTTGGACTAGCGGGATTTCCTATCGGGCAGTACTTC.

This sequence joins TRBV5-4 and TRBJ2-7, with TRBD2 identical over 14 bases. The CDR3 has 15 residues. Unmatched junction bases numbered 2, after V lost 0 bases and J lost 6 bases. Looked up from germline, CDR1 is SGHNT and CDR2 is YYREEE (reference sequence). CDR3 sequence: CASSLAGLAGGEQYF. CDR3 nucleotides: TGTGCCAGCAGCTTGGCCGGACTAGCGGGAGGCGAGCAGTACTTC.

The chain joins TRBV15 to TRBJ1-2; D is uncertain. V shed 0 bases and J shed 2 bases, with 13 bases lying between them. Germline V gene data show CDR1 as LNHNV and CDR2 as YYDKDF (reference sequence). CDR3 size: 16 residues. In nucleotides, the CDR3 is TGTGCCACCAGCAGAGATCTTGGACTGATAAACTATGGCTACACCTTC. Translating it yields CATSRDLGLINYGYTF.

For the CDR3, the DNA is TGTGCCAGCAGCTTAGAAGGGGCTTTCTATGGCTACACCTTC. Translation gives CASSLEGAFYGYTF. This rearrangement joins TRBV11-1 to TRBJ1-2; a possible D gene is TRBD1 (5 bases). Germline loops: CDR1 SGHAT, CDR2 FQDESV (reference sequence). Trimming shortened V by 1 base and J by 4 bases, and 10 bases separated the two germline ends. CDR3 length equals 14 residues. Variable domain in full (rest from reference TRBV11-1 and TRBJ1-2): EAEVAQSPRYKITEKSQAVAFWCDPISGHATLYWYRQILGQGPELLVQFQDESVVDDSQLPKDRFSAERLKGVDSTLKIQPAELGDSAMYLCASSLEGAFYGYTFGSGTRLTVV.

This clone has only one observation. The chain carries TRBV7-9 and TRBJ1-1; D is ambiguous. This CDR3 is built from 13 residues. V gave up 5 bases and J gave up 5 bases, with 12 bases separating them. Germline values: CDR1 SEHNR, CDR2 FQNEAQ (reference sequence). For the CDR3, the DNA is TGTGCCAGCAGCGTTAACTCGGGGACTGAAGCTTTCTTT. It codes for CASSVNSGTEAFF. The whole variable domain, remainder taken from reference TRBV7-9 and TRBJ1-1, is DTGVSQNPRHKITKRGQNVTFRCDPISEHNRLYWYRQTLGQGPEFLTYFQNEAQLEKSRLLSDRFSAERPKGSFSTLEIQRTEQGDSAMYLCASSVNSGTEAFFGQGTRLTVV.